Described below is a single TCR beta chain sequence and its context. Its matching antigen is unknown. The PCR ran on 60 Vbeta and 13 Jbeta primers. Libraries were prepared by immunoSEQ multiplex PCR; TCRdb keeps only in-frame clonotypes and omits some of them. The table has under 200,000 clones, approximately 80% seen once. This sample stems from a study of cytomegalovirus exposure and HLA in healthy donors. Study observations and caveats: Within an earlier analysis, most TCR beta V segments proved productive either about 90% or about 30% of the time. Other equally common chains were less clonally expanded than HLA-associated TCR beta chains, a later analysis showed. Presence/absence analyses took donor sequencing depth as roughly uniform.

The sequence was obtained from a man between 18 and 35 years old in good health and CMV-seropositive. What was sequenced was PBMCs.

CDR3 residues: CASSLGGGTDTQYF. CDR3 DNA: TGCGCCAGCAGTTTAGGCGGAGGTACAGATACGCAGTATTTT. The chain combines TRBV10-1 with TRBJ2-3; possibly TRBD2 for D (5 bases). Trimming took 5 bases from V and 3 from J, leaving 12 bases between them. Germline-derived CDR1 and CDR2 are WNHNN and SYGVQD (reference sequence). The CDR3 is 14 amino acids.